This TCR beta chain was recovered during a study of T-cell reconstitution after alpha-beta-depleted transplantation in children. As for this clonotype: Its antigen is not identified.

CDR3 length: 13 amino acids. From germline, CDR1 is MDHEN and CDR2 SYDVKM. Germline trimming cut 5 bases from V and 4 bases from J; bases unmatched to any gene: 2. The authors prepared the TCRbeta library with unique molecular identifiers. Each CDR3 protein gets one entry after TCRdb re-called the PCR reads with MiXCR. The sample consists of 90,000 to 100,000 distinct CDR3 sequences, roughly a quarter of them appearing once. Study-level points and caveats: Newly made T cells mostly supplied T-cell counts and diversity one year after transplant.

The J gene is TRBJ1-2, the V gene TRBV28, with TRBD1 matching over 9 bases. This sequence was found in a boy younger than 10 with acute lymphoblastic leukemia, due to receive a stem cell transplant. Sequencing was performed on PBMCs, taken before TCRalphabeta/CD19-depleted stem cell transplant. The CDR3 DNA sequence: TGTGCCAGCAGTACAGGGGGCAGCTATGGCTACACCTTC. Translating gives CASSTGGSYGYTF.